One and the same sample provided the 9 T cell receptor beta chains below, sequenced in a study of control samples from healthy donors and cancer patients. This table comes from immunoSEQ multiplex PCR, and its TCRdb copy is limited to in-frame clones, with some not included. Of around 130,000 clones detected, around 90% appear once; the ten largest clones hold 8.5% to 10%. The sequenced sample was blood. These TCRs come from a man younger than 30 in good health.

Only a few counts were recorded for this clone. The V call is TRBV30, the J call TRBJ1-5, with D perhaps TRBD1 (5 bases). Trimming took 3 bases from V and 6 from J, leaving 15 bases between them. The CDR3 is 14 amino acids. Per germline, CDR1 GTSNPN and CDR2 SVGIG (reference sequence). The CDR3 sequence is CAWRETGEVQPQHF. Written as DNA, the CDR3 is TGTGCCTGGAGGGAGACGGGGGAGGTTCAGCCCCAGCATTTT.

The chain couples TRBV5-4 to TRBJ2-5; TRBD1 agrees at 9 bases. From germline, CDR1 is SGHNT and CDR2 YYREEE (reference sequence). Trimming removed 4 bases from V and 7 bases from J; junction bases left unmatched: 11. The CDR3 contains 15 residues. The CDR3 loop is CASSTRQQGARTQYF. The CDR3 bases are TGTGCCAGCAGCACGAGACAACAGGGGGCGCGGACCCAGTACTTC.

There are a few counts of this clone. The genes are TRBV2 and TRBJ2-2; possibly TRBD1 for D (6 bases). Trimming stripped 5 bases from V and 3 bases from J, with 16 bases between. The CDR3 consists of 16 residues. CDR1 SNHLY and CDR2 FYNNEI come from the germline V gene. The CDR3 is CASSPLGALDTGELFF. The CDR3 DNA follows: TGTGCCAGCAGTCCCTTGGGGGCTTTAGACACCGGGGAGCTGTTTTTT.

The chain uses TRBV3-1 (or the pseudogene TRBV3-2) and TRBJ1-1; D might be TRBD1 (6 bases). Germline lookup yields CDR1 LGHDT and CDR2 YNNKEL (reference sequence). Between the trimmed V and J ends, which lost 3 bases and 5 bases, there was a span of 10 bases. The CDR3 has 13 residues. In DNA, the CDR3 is TGTGCCAGCAGCCAGGGGGCCGGAACTGAAGCTTTCTTT. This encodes CASSQGAGTEAFF.

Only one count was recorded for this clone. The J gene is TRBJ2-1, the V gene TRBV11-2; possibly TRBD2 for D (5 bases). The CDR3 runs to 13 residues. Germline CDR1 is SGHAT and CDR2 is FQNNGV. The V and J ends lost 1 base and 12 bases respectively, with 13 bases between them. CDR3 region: CASSLVRASGQFF. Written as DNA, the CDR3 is TGTGCCAGCAGCTTAGTGAGGGCTTCGGGGCAGTTCTTC.

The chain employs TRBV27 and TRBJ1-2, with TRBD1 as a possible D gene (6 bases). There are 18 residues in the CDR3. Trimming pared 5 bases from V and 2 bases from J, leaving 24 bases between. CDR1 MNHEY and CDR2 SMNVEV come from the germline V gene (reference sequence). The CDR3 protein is CASSPGRDNLPPNYGYTF. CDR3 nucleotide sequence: TGTGCCAGCAGTCCAGGGAGGGACAACCTGCCCCCAAACTATGGCTACACCTTC.

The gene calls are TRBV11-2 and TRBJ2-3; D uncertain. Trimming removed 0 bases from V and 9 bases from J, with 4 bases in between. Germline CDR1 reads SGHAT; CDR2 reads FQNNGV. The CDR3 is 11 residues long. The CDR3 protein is CASSLEGTQYF. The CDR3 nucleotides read TGTGCCAGCAGCTTAGAAGGGACGCAGTATTTT.

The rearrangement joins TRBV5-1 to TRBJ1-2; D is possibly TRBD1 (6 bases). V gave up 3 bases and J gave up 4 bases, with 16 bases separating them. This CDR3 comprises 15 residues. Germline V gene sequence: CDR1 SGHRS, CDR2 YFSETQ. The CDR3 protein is CASSSMDGGGYGYTF. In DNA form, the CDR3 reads TGCGCCAGCAGCTCGATGGACGGAGGGGGCTATGGCTACACCTTC.

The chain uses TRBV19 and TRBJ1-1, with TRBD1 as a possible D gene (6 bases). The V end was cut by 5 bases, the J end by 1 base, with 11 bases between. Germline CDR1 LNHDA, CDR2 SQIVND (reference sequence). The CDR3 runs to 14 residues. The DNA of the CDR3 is TGTGCCAGTAGTCCGGACAGACCGAACACTGAAGCTTTCTTT. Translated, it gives CASSPDRPNTEAFF. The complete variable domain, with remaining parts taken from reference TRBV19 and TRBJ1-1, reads DGGITQSPKYLFRKEGQNVTLSCEQNLNHDAMYWYRQDPGQGLRLIYYSQIVNDFQKGDIAEGYSVSREKKESFPLTVTSAQKNPTAFYLCASSPDRPNTEAFFGQGTRLTVV.